This entry lists 12 T cell receptor beta chains sequenced from one sample in a study of T cell responses to AZD1222 COVID-19 vaccine. Here immunoSEQ multiplex PCR was the method, and the copy in TCRdb shows in-frame clones only, minus some. The data contain 120,000 to 150,000 clones, approximately 88% of them singletons. The sample consisted of peripheral blood, taken on day 0 of AZD1222 vaccination. These receptors were collected from an adult in good health.

The chain couples TRBV12-3 or TRBV12-4 to TRBJ1-5; D remains ambiguous. Trimming removed 8 bases from V and 7 bases from J, with 9 bases in between. This CDR3 region has 11 residues. The CDR3 spells CASGTVQPQHF. The CDR3 coding sequence is TGTGCCAGCGGAACGGTGCAGCCCCAGCATTTT.

This sequence joins TRBV6-2 or TRBV6-3 and TRBJ2-7; D tentatively reads TRBD1 or TRBD2 (6 bases each). The V end lost 3 bases, the J end lost 3 bases, and 18 bases lay between the germline ends. Germline V gene sequence: CDR1 MNHEY, CDR2 SVGEGT. The CDR3 runs to 16 residues. This CDR3 is CASSYVKGGSFYEQYF. In nucleotides, the CDR3 is TGTGCCAGCAGTTATGTAAAGGGGGGATCCTTCTACGAGCAGTACTTC.

The CDR3 reads CASRGGTSNTGELFF. In DNA, the CDR3 is TGTGCCAGCCGAGGCGGGACTAGCAACACCGGGGAGCTGTTTTTT. The chain combines TRBV6-5 with TRBJ2-2; 9 bases fit TRBD2. This CDR3 contains 15 residues. Germline V lookup: CDR1 MNHEY, CDR2 SVGAGI. The V and J ends lost 8 bases and 2 bases, in that order; junction bases with no gene match: 6.

V is TRBV5-4 and J is TRBJ2-3, with TRBD2 matching 14 bases. The trim removed 4 bases at V and 7 bases at J, leaving 5 bases unmatched. The CDR3 extends over 15 amino acids. Per germline, CDR1 SGHNT and CDR2 YYREEE (reference sequence). CDR3 sequence (DNA): TGTGCCAGCAGCGCCCGGACTAGCGGGGGGTATACGCAGTATTTT. This gives the protein CASSARTSGGYTQYF.

The chain recombines TRBV14 with TRBJ2-3; 10 bases map to TRBD2. The CDR3 spans 15 residues. Germline CDR1 and CDR2: SGHDN and FVKESK. The V gene end was trimmed by 6 bases and the J gene end by 6 bases; junction bases not matched to a gene: 9. DNA for the CDR3: TGTGCCAGCAGTTCAAGCGGGGGGGCCGGGGATACGCAGTATTTT. Protein sequence: CASSSSGGAGDTQYF. The complete variable domain, with remaining parts taken from reference TRBV14 and TRBJ2-3, reads EAGVTQFPSHSVIEKGQTVTLRCDPISGHDNLYWYRRVMGKEIKFLLHFVKESKQDESGMPNNRFLAERTGGTYSTLKVQPAELEDSGVYFCASSSSGGAGDTQYFGPGTRLTVL.

V and J are TRBV3-1 (or the pseudogene TRBV3-2) and TRBJ1-2; D might be TRBD1 (5 bases). V lost 2 bases, J lost 2 bases, and 18 bases lay in between. The CDR3 covers 17 residues. Germline assignment: CDR1 LGHDT and CDR2 YNNKEL (reference sequence). Here the CDR3 DNA reads TGTGCCAGCAGCCAATACGGTGCGAGGGGCCAGAACTATGGCTACACCTTC. It is translated as CASSQYGARGQNYGYTF.

This sequence joins TRBV28 and TRBJ1-3; D unresolved. This CDR3 has 17 amino acids. CDR1 is MDHEN and CDR2 is SYDVKM in the germline V gene. Trimming pared 0 bases from V and 0 bases from J, leaving 12 bases between. The CDR3 loop is CASSLWVDGDSGNTIYF. In DNA, the CDR3 is TGTGCCAGCAGTTTATGGGTGGACGGGGACTCTGGAAACACCATATATTTT.

The chain couples TRBV5-5 to TRBJ1-2; D remains unclear. Germline assignment: CDR1 SGHKS and CDR2 YYEKEE (reference sequence). The CDR3 has 12 residues. Trimming took 2 bases from V and 3 from J, leaving 5 bases between them. The CDR3 DNA reads TGTGCCAGCAGCTTCGGGGACTATGGCTACACCTTC. It codes for CASSFGDYGYTF. Full variable domain (rest looked up from reference TRBV5-5 and TRBJ1-2): DAGVTQSPTHLIKTRGQQVTLRCSPISGHKSVSWYQQVLGQGPQFIFQYYEKEERGRGNFPDRFSARQFPNYSSELNVNALLLGDSALYLCASSFGDYGYTFGSGTRLTVV.

This clone was counted a single time. The rearrangement uses TRBV6-6 and TRBJ2-7; D unclear. V was shortened by 0 bases and J by 3 bases, with 9 bases between the two germline ends. Per the germline V gene, CDR1 is MNHNY and CDR2 is SVGAGI (reference sequence). The length of the CDR3 is 14 residues. The CDR3 sequence: CASSYSSQSYEQYF. The CDR3 DNA follows: TGTGCCAGCAGTTACTCGAGTCAGAGCTACGAGCAGTACTTC.

This chain joins TRBV7-8 and TRBJ1-1, with a weak D call TRBD1 (5 bases). Between the trimmed V and J ends, which lost 7 bases and 11 bases, there was a span of 14 bases. Germline lookup yields CDR1 SGHVS and CDR2 FQNEAQ. The CDR3 contains 11 residues. As DNA, the CDR3 is TGTGCCAGCACCTGGGGGGAAAGGGCTTTCTTT. It translates to CASTWGERAFF.

The V and J genes are TRBV3-1 (or the pseudogene TRBV3-2) and TRBJ2-1; the D gene is possibly TRBD2 (6 bases). Trimming removed 4 bases at V and 6 bases at J, with 19 bases between. Germline CDR1 reads LGHDT; CDR2 reads YNNKEL (reference sequence). There are 16 residues in the CDR3. CDR3: CASSRDPPGGVNEQFF. CDR3 DNA sequence: TGTGCCAGCAGCCGAGACCCGCCCGGAGGGGTCAATGAGCAGTTCTTC.

Points on this clone: Other nucleotide sequences from this sample produce the same CDR3. The V call is TRBV12-3 or TRBV12-4, the J call TRBJ2-5; D uncertain. The CDR3 loop spans 11 amino acids. V dropped 6 bases and J dropped 5 bases, with 7 bases sitting between them. Here the CDR3 DNA reads TGTGCCAGCAGCCTCAGGGAGACCCAGTACTTC. Amino acid sequence: CASSLRETQYF.